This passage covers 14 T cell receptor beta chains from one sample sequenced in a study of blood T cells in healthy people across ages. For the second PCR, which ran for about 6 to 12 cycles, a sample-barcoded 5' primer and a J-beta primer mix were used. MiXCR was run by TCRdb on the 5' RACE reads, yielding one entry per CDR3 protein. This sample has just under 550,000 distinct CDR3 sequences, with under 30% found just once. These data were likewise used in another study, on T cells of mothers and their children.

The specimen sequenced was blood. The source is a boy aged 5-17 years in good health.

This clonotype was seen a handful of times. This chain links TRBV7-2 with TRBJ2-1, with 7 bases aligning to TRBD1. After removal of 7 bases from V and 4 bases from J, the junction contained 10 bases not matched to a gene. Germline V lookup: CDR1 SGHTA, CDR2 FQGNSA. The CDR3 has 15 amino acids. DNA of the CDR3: TGTGCCAGCAAACGTCGGGGACAGCAATACAATGAGCAGTTCTTC. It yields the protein CASKRRGQQYNEQFF.

In DNA, the CDR3 is TGCGCCAGCAGCCAGGGGGACAGGGATAATGGCTACACCTTC. Its translation is CASSQGDRDNGYTF. The rearrangement links TRBV4-1 to TRBJ1-2; 9 bases line up with TRBD1. V was clipped by 3 bases and J by 6 bases; unmatched bases: 5. This CDR3 contains 14 residues. Per germline, CDR1 MGHRA and CDR2 YSYEKL.

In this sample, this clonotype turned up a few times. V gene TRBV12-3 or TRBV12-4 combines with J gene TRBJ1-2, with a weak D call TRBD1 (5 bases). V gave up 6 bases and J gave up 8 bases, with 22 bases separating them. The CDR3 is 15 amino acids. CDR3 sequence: CASRGLGPEVMGYTF. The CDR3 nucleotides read TGTGCCAGCAGAGGACTGGGACCGGAGGTTATGGGCTACACCTTC.

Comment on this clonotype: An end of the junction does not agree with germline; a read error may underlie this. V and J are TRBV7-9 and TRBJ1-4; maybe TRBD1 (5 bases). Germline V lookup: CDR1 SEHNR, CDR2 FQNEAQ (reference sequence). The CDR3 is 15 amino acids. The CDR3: CSSSLANSRDEKLFF. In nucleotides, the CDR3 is TGTTCCAGCAGCCTAGCGAACTCTCGGGACGAAAAACTGTTTTTT.

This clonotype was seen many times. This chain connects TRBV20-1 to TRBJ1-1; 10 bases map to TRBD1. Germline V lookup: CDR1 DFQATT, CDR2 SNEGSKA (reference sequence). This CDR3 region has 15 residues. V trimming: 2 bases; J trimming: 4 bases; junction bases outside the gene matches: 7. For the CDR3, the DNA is TGCAGTGCTAGACCACGGACAGGGGGGGGCACTGAAGCTTTCTTT. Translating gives CSARPRTGGGTEAFF.

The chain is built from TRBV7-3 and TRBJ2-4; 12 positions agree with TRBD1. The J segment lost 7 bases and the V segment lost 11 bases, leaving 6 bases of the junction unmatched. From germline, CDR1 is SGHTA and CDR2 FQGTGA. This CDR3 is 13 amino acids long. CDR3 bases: TGTGCCGGCACCGGGACAGGGGGCAACATTCAGTACTTC. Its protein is CAGTGTGGNIQYF.

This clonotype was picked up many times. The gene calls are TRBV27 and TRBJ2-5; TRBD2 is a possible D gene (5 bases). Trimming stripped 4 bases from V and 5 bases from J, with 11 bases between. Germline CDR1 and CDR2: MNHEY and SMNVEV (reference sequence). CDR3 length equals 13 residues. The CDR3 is CASSSTSRETQYF. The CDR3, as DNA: TGTGCCAGCAGTTCTACTAGTCGCGAGACCCAGTACTTC.

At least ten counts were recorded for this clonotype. In DNA form, the CDR3 reads TGTGCCAGCAGTGCGACTCCTGGAAACACCATATATTTT. This sequence encodes CASSATPGNTIYF. This chain joins TRBV6-2 or TRBV6-3 and TRBJ1-3, with D hard to call. The CDR3 spans 13 residues. V was shortened by 5 bases and J by 2 bases, with 7 bases between the two germline ends. In germline, CDR1 is MNHEY, CDR2 SVGEGT.

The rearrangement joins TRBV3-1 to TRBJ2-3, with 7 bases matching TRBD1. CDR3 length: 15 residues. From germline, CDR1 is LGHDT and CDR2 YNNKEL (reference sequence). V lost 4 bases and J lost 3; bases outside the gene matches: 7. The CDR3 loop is CASSRTGTETDTQYF. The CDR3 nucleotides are TGTGCCAGCAGCCGTACCGGGACAGAAACAGATACGCAGTATTTT.

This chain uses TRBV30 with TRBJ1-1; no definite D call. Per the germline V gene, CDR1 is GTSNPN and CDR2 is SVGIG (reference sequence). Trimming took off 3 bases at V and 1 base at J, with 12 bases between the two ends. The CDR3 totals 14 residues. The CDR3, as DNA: TGTGCCTGGAGCTCGGGAGCGGGGAACACTGAAGCTTTCTTT. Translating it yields CAWSSGAGNTEAFF. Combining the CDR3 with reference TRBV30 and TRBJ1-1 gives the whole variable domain SQTIHQWPATLVQPVGSPLSLECTVEGTSNPNLYWYRQAAGRGLQLLFYSVGIGQISSEVPQNLSASRPQDRQFILSSKKLLLSDSGFYLCAWSSGAGNTEAFFGQGTRLTVV.

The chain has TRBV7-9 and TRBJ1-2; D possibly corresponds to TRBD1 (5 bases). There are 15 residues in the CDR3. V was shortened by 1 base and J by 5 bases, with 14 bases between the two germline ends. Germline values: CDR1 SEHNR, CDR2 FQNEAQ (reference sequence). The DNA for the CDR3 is TGTGCCAGCAGCTTAGGGGCGGGGGTTCGATATGGCTACACCTTC. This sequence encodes CASSLGAGVRYGYTF.

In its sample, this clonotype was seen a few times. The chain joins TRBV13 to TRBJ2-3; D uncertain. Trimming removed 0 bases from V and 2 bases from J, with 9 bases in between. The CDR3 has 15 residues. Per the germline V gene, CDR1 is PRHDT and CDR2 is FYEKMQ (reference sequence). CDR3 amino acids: CASSLGGPITDTQYF. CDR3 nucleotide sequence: TGTGCCAGCAGCTTAGGCGGCCCGATCACAGATACGCAGTATTTT.

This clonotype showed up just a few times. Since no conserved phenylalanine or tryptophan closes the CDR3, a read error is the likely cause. CDR3 nucleotides: TGCAGCGTTGAAGACCGTCGGCAGGGTGGATACGAGCAGTACCTC. Translated, it gives CSVEDRRQGGYEQYL. The gene calls are TRBV29-1 and TRBJ2-7; weak D call: TRBD1 (5 bases). Per germline, CDR1 SQVTM and CDR2 ANQGSEA. The CDR3 is 15 amino acids. Trimming removed 0 bases at V and 4 bases at J, with 16 bases between.

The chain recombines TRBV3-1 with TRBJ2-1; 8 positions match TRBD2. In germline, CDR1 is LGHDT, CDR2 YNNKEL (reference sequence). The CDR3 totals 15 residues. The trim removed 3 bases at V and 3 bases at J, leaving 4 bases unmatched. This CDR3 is CASSQGTRGYNEQFF. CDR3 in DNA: TGTGCCAGCAGCCAGGGGACTAGGGGCTACAATGAGCAGTTCTTC.